These 19 T cell receptor beta chains were all obtained from the same sample, sequenced in a study of cytomegalovirus exposure and HLA in healthy donors. Data came from immunoSEQ multiplex PCR; TCRdb stores just in-frame clones and leaves some out. The sample has approximately 160,000 clones, approximately 87% seen once. The sequenced sample consisted of PBMCs. The receptors here all came from a woman younger than 45 in good health and CMV-seronegative.

The CDR3 spells CASSQDAGENEKLFF. CDR3 coding DNA: TGCGCCAGCAGCCAAGATGCGGGGGAGAATGAAAAACTGTTTTTT. The chain joins TRBV4-1 to TRBJ1-4; tentatively, D is TRBD1 (5 bases). The CDR3 runs to 15 residues. The germline V gene has CDR1 MGHRA and CDR2 YSYEKL. The ends were cut back, 0 bases at V and 5 bases at J, with 10 bases in the middle.

The rearrangement links TRBV27 to TRBJ1-5; 12 positions match TRBD1. The germline gives CDR1 MNHEY, CDR2 SMNVEV (reference sequence). Germline trimming cut 4 bases from V and 0 bases from J; bases unmatched to any gene: 16. The CDR3 runs 21 residues. The CDR3 region is CASSSVFSGTGGPISNQPQHF. The CDR3 DNA follows: TGTGCCAGCAGTTCGGTATTTTCCGGGACAGGGGGCCCAATTAGCAATCAGCCCCAGCATTTT.

The rearrangement joins TRBV29-1 to TRBJ1-4; 8 bases map to TRBD1. V shed 0 bases, J shed 8 bases, and the junction held 8 bases outside the gene matches. This CDR3 region has 15 residues. Germline CDR1 SQVTM, CDR2 ANQGSEA. The CDR3 DNA is TGCAGCGTTGAAGAACCGACAGGGGCAGGGGAAAAACTGTTTTTT. It codes for CSVEEPTGAGEKLFF.

The chain carries TRBV15 and TRBJ1-1, with 7 bases aligning to TRBD1. This CDR3 has 13 amino acids. Germline V gene lookup returns CDR1 LNHNV and CDR2 YYDKDF (reference sequence). The J segment lost 0 bases and the V segment lost 9 bases, leaving 4 bases of the junction unmatched. CDR3 loop: CATRDRLNTEAFF. CDR3 DNA sequence: TGTGCCACTCGGGACAGATTGAACACTGAAGCTTTCTTT.

The chain couples TRBV13 to TRBJ2-7; TRBD2 matches 9 bases. V was clipped by 5 bases and J by 2 bases; unmatched bases: 13. The CDR3 contains 17 residues. Germline lookup yields CDR1 PRHDT and CDR2 FYEKMQ (reference sequence). The CDR3 DNA follows: TGTGCCAGCAGCCTGCGGGGGGGTCCTCCTTCCCCCTACGAGCAGTACTTC. It is translated as CASSLRGGPPSPYEQYF.

The chain employs TRBV7-2 and TRBJ1-1; unclear D gene. The V gene lost 5 bases and the J gene lost 1 base, with 14 bases spanning the gap. Germline V gene data show CDR1 as SGHTA and CDR2 as FQGNSA. CDR3 length equals 15 residues. DNA of the CDR3: TGTGCCAGCAGCCGAGCGGGAACACAGAACACTGAAGCTTTCTTT. Translating it yields CASSRAGTQNTEAFF. Full variable domain (missing parts from reference TRBV7-2 and TRBJ1-1): GAGVSQSPSNKVTEKGKDVELRCDPISGHTALYWYRQSLGQGLEFLIYFQGNSAPDKSGLPSDRFSAERTGGSVSTLTIQRTQQEDSAVYLCASSRAGTQNTEAFFGQGTRLTVV.

V usage is TRBV6-5 and J usage is TRBJ1-4, with a weak D call TRBD1 (5 bases). CDR1 and CDR2 from the germline V gene are MNHEY and SVGAGI. This CDR3 has 15 amino acids. The V end lost 5 bases, the J end lost 3 bases, and 13 bases lay between the germline ends. CDR3 residues: CASSNPGQANEKLFF. CDR3 in DNA: TGTGCCAGCAGTAACCCCGGACAAGCTAATGAAAAACTGTTTTTT.

CDR3 sequence: CATKGQYNEQFF. CDR3 in DNA: TGTGCCACAAAGGGACAGTACAATGAGCAGTTCTTC. The chain couples TRBV19 to TRBJ2-1; 7 nucleotides align to TRBD1. V was clipped by 10 bases and J by 4 bases; unmatched bases: 4. CDR1 and CDR2 from the germline V gene are LNHDA and SQIVND (reference sequence). The CDR3 covers 12 residues.

The chain has TRBV13 and TRBJ1-5, with D unresolved. CDR3 length equals 15 residues. Trimming shortened V by 0 bases and J by 3 bases, and 9 bases separated the two germline ends. Germline V gene data show CDR1 as PRHDT and CDR2 as FYEKMQ (reference sequence). Here the CDR3 reads CASSLGRENNQPQHF. The CDR3 nucleotides read TGTGCCAGCAGCTTAGGCCGGGAGAACAATCAGCCCCAGCATTTT. Together with reference TRBV13 and TRBJ1-5, the CDR3 gives the full variable domain: AAGVIQSPRHLIKEKRETATLKCYPIPRHDTVYWYQQGPGQDPQFLISFYEKMQSDKGSIPDRFSAQQFSDYHSELNMSSLELGDSALYFCASSLGRENNQPQHFGDGTRLSIL.

The V gene is TRBV19, the J gene TRBJ2-3; D gene unclear. V lost 1 base and J lost 2, with 7 bases in between. The CDR3 extends over 14 amino acids. Germline loops: CDR1 LNHDA, CDR2 SQIVND (reference sequence). CDR3 protein: CASSIGAATDTQYF. The CDR3 nucleotides read TGTGCCAGTAGTATAGGAGCAGCCACAGATACGCAGTATTTT.

This rearrangement joins TRBV5-1 to TRBJ2-7; TRBD1 aligns across 7 bases. CDR1 and CDR2 (germline): SGHRS, YFSETQ. V lost 2 bases to trimming and J lost 1 base; unmatched junction nucleotides: 9. There are 16 residues in the CDR3. The CDR3 coding sequence is TGCGCCAGCAGCTTCTCAAGGACAGGTGTATCCTACGAGCAGTACTTC. Encoded protein: CASSFSRTGVSYEQYF.

CDR3 nucleotides: TGTGCCAGCAGTTACGGGGGTGTGGGACAAGAGACCCAGTACTTC. Its protein product is CASSYGGVGQETQYF. The chain joins TRBV6-5 to TRBJ2-5; D is possibly TRBD1 or TRBD2 (5 bases each). Germline V gives CDR1 MNHEY, CDR2 SVGAGI. The length of the CDR3 is 15 residues. The germline V and J ends were trimmed by 2 bases and 2 bases, with 12 bases remaining between them.

The chain combines TRBV28 with TRBJ2-7, with 10 positions matching TRBD1. With V trimmed by 6 bases and J by 6 bases, 5 bases remained unmatched. Germline CDR1 and CDR2: MDHEN and SYDVKM. The CDR3 totals 13 residues. CDR3 DNA sequence: TGTGCCAGCAGGGGGACAGGGGTGGGCGAGCAGTACTTC. Its translation is CASRGTGVGEQYF.

The V and J genes are TRBV6-1 and TRBJ1-5; D unresolved. The V end lost 4 bases, the J end lost 1 base, and 11 bases lay between the germline ends. Germline V lookup: CDR1 MNHNS, CDR2 SASEGT. The CDR3 is 15 amino acids. DNA of the CDR3: TGTGCCAGCAGTGGGGAGGGAATCAGCAATCAGCCCCAGCATTTT. Translation gives CASSGEGISNQPQHF.

The V and J genes are TRBV7-9 and TRBJ2-7; D gene uncertain. The CDR3 runs to 11 residues. Between the trimmed V and J ends, which lost 5 bases and 4 bases, there was a span of 6 bases. The germline gives CDR1 SEHNR, CDR2 FQNEAQ (reference sequence). The CDR3 sequence: CASSPRYEQYF. The CDR3 nucleotides read TGTGCCAGCAGCCCCAGATACGAGCAGTACTTC.

V and J are TRBV27 and TRBJ2-1, with 13 bases aligning to TRBD2. V was pared by 8 bases and J by 3 bases, with 10 bases of the junction left unmatched. CDR1 MNHEY and CDR2 SMNVEV come from the germline V gene (reference sequence). This CDR3 comprises 17 residues. CDR3 coding DNA: TGTGCCAGCGGATTGGGACTAGCGGGATCGATCTACAATGAGCAGTTCTTC. Amino acids: CASGLGLAGSIYNEQFF.

This clone is a singleton in its sample. V gene TRBV27 combines with J gene TRBJ1-2; D is unclear. The CDR3 covers 14 residues. V lost 2 bases to trimming and J lost 1 base, with 8 bases between them. Germline V CDR1 and CDR2: MNHEY, SMNVEV (reference sequence). The CDR3 nucleotides are TGTGCCAGCAGTTTACTTGGAGTTAACTATGGCTACACCTTC. The encoded protein is CASSLLGVNYGYTF.

The rearrangement uses TRBV7-2 and TRBJ2-3; D may match TRBD1 or TRBD2 (6 bases each). V lost 4 bases and J 6 bases, leaving 17 bases between the germline ends. The CDR3 has 15 amino acids. The V gene's germline CDR1 is SGHTA and CDR2 FQGNSA. The CDR3 spells CASSSRLSGADTQYF. The CDR3 DNA is TGTGCCAGCAGCTCCCGTTTATCGGGGGCGGATACGCAGTATTTT.

This clone was observed a single time. The chain joins TRBV15 to TRBJ2-7; 9 bases fit TRBD1. The CDR3 contains 18 residues. Germline V gene sequence: CDR1 LNHNV, CDR2 YYDKDF (reference sequence). V lost 0 bases, J lost 4 bases, and 13 bases stayed unmatched. The CDR3 coding sequence is TGTGCCACCAGCAGAGATCGACAGGGGGTCCAATTCTCTTACGAGCAGTACTTC. It encodes CATSRDRQGVQFSYEQYF.